A selection of T cell receptor beta chains follows, all from one sample in a study of blood T cell repertoires in COVID-19. The data were produced by immunoSEQ multiplex PCR, yet TCRdb's version contains in-frame clones alone and is incomplete. The table lists 30,000 or so clones, approximately 91% of them singletons. Sequencing was done on a sample of peripheral blood. These TCRs come from a human donor with active COVID-19. The donor label of this sample is uncertain. Both conserved end residues are part of each CDR3. The D gene is left open where the match is weak. Clone size is given for some rows only: seen once, a few or many times, or a class if the clone is expanded.

V gene	D gene	J gene	clone size	CDR3 DNA	CDR3 protein
TRBV6-4	TRBD1	TRBJ2-1	-	TGTGCCAGCAGTAAGGGGACAGGTGAATTAGATGAGCAGTTCTTC	CASSKGTGELDEQFF
TRBV4-2	TRBD1	TRBJ2-3	-	TGTGCCAGCAGCCAAGAAACAGGGGGTAGCCCAGATACGCAGTATTTT	CASSQETGGSPDTQYF
TRBV4-3	TRBD1	TRBJ1-5	few	TGCGCCAGCAGCCAAGAAGAAGAAGGGGGCCAGGGGCAGCCCCAGCATTTT	CASSQEEEGGQGQPQHF
TRBV7-9	-	TRBJ1-1	once	TGTGCCAGCAGCTCCCCTCGAGGGGGAGTGGACACTGAAGCTTTCTTT	CASSSPRGGVDTEAFF
TRBV5-6	-	TRBJ2-7	-	TGTGCCAGCAGCCAAGCCCGTGGCGAGCAGTACTTC	CASSQARGEQYF
TRBV7-9	-	TRBJ1-2	-	TGTGCCAGCAGCTTAGTGGAGGGCAGGGCCTATGGCTACACCTTC	CASSLVEGRAYGYTF
TRBV14	-	TRBJ1-2	-	TGTGCCAGCAGCGCGCCCGGCCCGGGAGGCTACACCTTC	CASSAPGPGGYTF
TRBV28	TRBD2	TRBJ2-7	-	TGTGCCAGCAGTGTTACTAGCGGGAGTTACGAGCAGTACTTC	CASSVTSGSYEQYF
TRBV7-9	TRBD1	TRBJ2-7	-	TGTGCCAGCAGCGACCCCGGGACAGGGTTCTACGAGCAGTACTTC	CASSDPGTGFYEQYF
TRBV5-6	TRBD2	TRBJ2-7	-	TGTGCCAGCAGCTTGGGAGCGGGAGCGGGCGAGCAGTACTTC	CASSLGAGAGEQYF
TRBV7-9	-	TRBJ1-5	-	TGTGCCAGCAGCCCCGGACAGTTCAATCAGCCCCAGCATTTT	CASSPGQFNQPQHF
TRBV28	-	TRBJ1-4	-	TGTGCCAGCAGTTCCCCGGAGGGAACTAATGAAAAACTGTTTTTT	CASSSPEGTNEKLFF
TRBV28	-	TRBJ2-1	-	TGTGCCAGCAATAGGTTTTCAGGGGCCGGGACGCAGTTCTTC	CASNRFSGAGTQFF
TRBV6-5	TRBD2	TRBJ2-5	-	TGTGCCAGCAGCTTCCCGGGGGGGCAAGAGACCCAGTACTTC	CASSFPGGQETQYF
TRBV6-5	-	TRBJ2-7	-	TGTGCCAGCAGAGACCCAGGGGTATCCCCCTACGAGCAGTACTTC	CASRDPGVSPYEQYF
TRBV7-2	-	TRBJ2-7	-	TGTGCCAGCAGCTTAGGTCGGGGAGGATACGAGCAGTACTTC	CASSLGRGGYEQYF
TRBV7-8	TRBD2	TRBJ2-4	-	TGTGCCAGCAGCTTAGTTGGCCTAGCGGGAGGGCCTTTAGCCAAAAACATTCAGTACTTC	CASSLVGLAGGPLAKNIQYF
TRBV7-7	TRBD2	TRBJ2-5	-	TGTGCTAGCAGCTTGGGACTAGCGGGGGGGCTTGTGACCCAGTACTTC	CASSLGLAGGLVTQYF
TRBV7-9	-	TRBJ1-2	-	TGTGCCAGCAGCTTAGCCTCGGGTCGCTATGGCTACACCTTC	CASSLASGRYGYTF
TRBV10-3	TRBD1	TRBJ1-1	-	TGTGCCATCAGCTATACCGGGACAGGGGGCACTGAAGCTTTCTTT	CAISYTGTGGTEAFF
TRBV6-5	-	TRBJ1-2	-	TGTGCCAGCAGGTCGACAGATGGCTACACCTTC	CASRSTDGYTF
TRBV23-1	TRBD2	TRBJ2-2	-	TGCGCCAGCAGTCACCCCACGCGGACTAGCGGGAGAGGGGACAAGAACACCGGGGAGCTGTTTTTT	CASSHPTRTSGRGDKNTGELFF
TRBV15	-	TRBJ2-7	-	TGTGCCACCAGCAGAGATCGAGGCAGGGATCCCCATTTC	CATSRDRGRDPHF
TRBV7-2	TRBD2	TRBJ2-2	-	TGTGCCAGCAGCCCTGCTAGCGGGGCGGCCGGGGAGCTGTTTTTT	CASSPASGAAGELFF
TRBV9	-	TRBJ2-6	-	TGTGCCAGCAGCGTTACTTCAGGGGCCAACGTCCTGACTTTC	CASSVTSGANVLTF
TRBV6-5	TRBD1	TRBJ1-1	-	TGTGCCAGCAGTCTACCCGGGACAGGGCCCACTGAAGCTTTCTTT	CASSLPGTGPTEAFF
TRBV10-3	TRBD2	TRBJ2-1	-	TGTGCCAGTAGCGGGGGGTCCACCCTAATCCACAATGAGCAGTTCTTC	CASSGGSTLIHNEQFF
TRBV3-1/TRBV3-2	-	TRBJ2-7	-	TGTGCCAGCAGCCAAGGGGGCAATGGCTACGAGCAGTACTTC	CASSQGGNGYEQYF
TRBV27	-	TRBJ2-3	-	TGTGCCAGCAGCCTACGGAGCGGAAGCACAGATACGCAGTATTTT	CASSLRSGSTDTQYF
TRBV7-2	TRBD2	TRBJ2-7	-	TGTGCCAGCAGCATAAGCGGGAGGGCCCCCCGCGAGCAGTACTTC	CASSISGRAPREQYF